The 24 T cell receptor beta chains presented below share a single source sample, sequenced in a study of naive CD8 T cells in extremely preterm neonates. Deliveries were elective term cesareans at about 35-42 weeks, with no labor or membrane rupture. The method was immunoSEQ multiplex PCR; TCRdb's version includes in-frame clones alone and lacks a portion of them. The repertoire holds 7,000 or so clones, with roughly nine tenths as singletons. Sample: naive CD8+ T cells from cord blood. The receptors here all came from a newborn in good health.

CDR3 sequence (DNA): TGTGCCTGGAGTGTTTCGGGGGATTCACCCCTCCACTTT. Translating it yields CAWSVSGDSPLHF. The rearrangement joins TRBV30 to TRBJ1-6; D may be TRBD1 (5 bases). Per germline, CDR1 GTSNPN and CDR2 SVGIG (reference sequence). Trimming stripped 0 bases from V and 8 bases from J, with 8 bases between. CDR3 size: 13 residues.

This chain joins TRBV27 and TRBJ2-7; D might be TRBD2 (7 bases). The CDR3 extends over 12 amino acids. The V and J ends lost 11 bases and 1 base respectively, with 12 bases between them. Germline V gives CDR1 MNHEY, CDR2 SMNVEV (reference sequence). The CDR3 DNA is TGTGCCGTAAGGGGGGGATCCTACGAGCAGTACTTC. It specifies CAVRGGSYEQYF.

This clone has just one count. This chain joins TRBV27 and TRBJ1-1; D is unclear. This CDR3 is 13 amino acids long. Germline V CDR1 and CDR2: MNHEY, SMNVEV (reference sequence). Trimming cost V 4 bases and J 0 bases, with 6 bases left between them. CDR3 coding DNA: TGTGCCAGCAGTTCAGGTTTGAACACTGAAGCTTTCTTT. It translates to CASSSGLNTEAFF.

The chain uses TRBV19 and TRBJ2-1; D remains unclear. The CDR3 is 14 amino acids. V gave up 4 bases and J gave up 0 bases, with 7 bases separating them. The germline V gene has CDR1 LNHDA and CDR2 SQIVND (reference sequence). The CDR3 loop is CASSSRLSYNEQFF. In DNA, the CDR3 is TGTGCCAGTAGTAGCCGACTCTCCTACAATGAGCAGTTCTTC.

The V and J genes are TRBV30 and TRBJ1-2, with D possibly matching TRBD1 (6 bases). The V end was cut by 3 bases, the J end by 6 bases, with 26 bases between. The CDR3 is 17 residues long. CDR1 and CDR2 from the germline V gene are GTSNPN and SVGIG (reference sequence). Here the CDR3 reads CAWRPGFGGRLKNGYTF. The CDR3 DNA sequence: TGTGCCTGGAGGCCCGGATTCGGGGGGCGATTGAAAAATGGCTACACCTTC.

As to this clone: Its ends do not fully match the called genes, so a read error is possible. V gene TRBV30 combines with J gene TRBJ1-5; a possible D gene is TRBD1 (5 bases). The germline CDR1 and CDR2 sequences are GTSNPN and SVGIG (reference sequence). The CDR3 has 16 residues. Written as DNA, the CDR3 is TGTGACTGGAGTGTTCGGGGCGCGGGAAGCAATCAGCCCCAGCATTTT. Its protein product is CDWSVRGAGSNQPQHF.

V is TRBV10-2 and J is TRBJ2-5, with D possibly matching TRBD1 (6 bases). The CDR3 runs 13 residues. CDR1 and CDR2 from the germline V gene are WSHSY and SAAADI. The V and J ends lost 6 bases and 3 bases respectively, with 11 bases between them. The CDR3 sequence is CASRQGVKETQYF. CDR3 nucleotide sequence: TGCGCCAGCAGACAGGGAGTTAAAGAGACCCAGTACTTC.

The chain couples TRBV5-8 to TRBJ1-1; D may be TRBD1 (5 bases). This CDR3 has 14 residues. From germline, CDR1 is SGHTS and CDR2 YDEGEE. Trimming cost V 0 bases and J 2 bases, with 8 bases left between them. CDR3 amino acids: CASSLVRVNTEAFF. CDR3 bases: TGTGCCAGCAGCTTGGTCAGGGTAAACACTGAAGCTTTCTTT. Using reference TRBV5-8 and TRBJ1-1 for the parts outside the CDR3, the full variable domain is EAGVTQSPTHLIKTRGQQATLRCSPISGHTSVYWYQQALGLGLQFLLWYDEGEERNRGNFPPRFSGRQFPNYSSELNVNALELEDSALYLCASSLVRVNTEAFFGQGTRLTVV.

The genes are TRBV4-1 and TRBJ2-1, with a possible D match to TRBD2 (5 bases). The CDR3 has 18 residues. Trimming took off 1 base at V and 4 bases at J, with 20 bases between the two ends. Germline values: CDR1 MGHRA, CDR2 YSYEKL. The CDR3 region has the DNA TGCGCCAGCAGCCAAGGAGGGCGCCAGGTCCTAGCTTACAATGAGCAGTTCTTC. As protein: CASSQGGRQVLAYNEQFF.

This sequence joins TRBV9 and TRBJ1-1, with 11 nucleotides matching TRBD1. The CDR3 is 14 residues long. V was clipped by 3 bases and J by 3 bases; unmatched bases: 1. Germline V CDR1 and CDR2: SGDLS, YYNGEE. Written as DNA, the CDR3 is TGTGCCAGCAGCGCGGGACAGGGGGACACTGAAGCTTTCTTT. Translating it yields CASSAGQGDTEAFF.

The chain recombines TRBV6-5 with TRBJ2-7, with 8 positions matching TRBD1. Germline V gene data show CDR1 as MNHEY and CDR2 as SVGAGI. The CDR3 totals 14 residues. V dropped 6 bases and J dropped 5; count of bases not matched to a gene: 9. The CDR3 sequence is CASRPFRGQHEQYF. The CDR3 region has the DNA TGTGCCAGCAGACCCTTCAGGGGGCAACACGAGCAGTACTTC.

This clone was recorded once. The same CDR3 arises from other DNA sequences in this sample as well. The chain recombines TRBV4-3 with TRBJ2-2; 7 nucleotides match TRBD1. Germline CDR1 LGHNA, CDR2 YSLEER. Trimming at V came to 2 bases and at J to 5 bases, leaving 20 bases not matched to a gene. CDR3 length equals 20 residues. CDR3 coding DNA: TGCGCCAGCAGCCAATACTACGCGCAGTCGAGGGGGCGTTGGACCGGGGAGCTGTTTTTT. As protein: CASSQYYAQSRGRWTGELFF.

This rearrangement joins TRBV25-1 to TRBJ1-5, with D possibly matching TRBD1 (5 bases). This CDR3 spans 13 amino acids. Germline-derived CDR1 and CDR2 are MGHDK and SYGVNS. Trimming shortened V by 4 bases and J by 4 bases, and 8 bases separated the two germline ends. The CDR3 DNA follows: TGTGCCAGCAGTGGGGCAGGGAATCAGCCCCAGCATTTT. It is translated as CASSGAGNQPQHF.

This chain connects TRBV27 to TRBJ2-1; 10 bases map to TRBD2. CDR3 length equals 16 residues. Germline loops: CDR1 MNHEY, CDR2 SMNVEV (reference sequence). The ends lost 0 bases at V and 2 bases at J; junction bases unmatched: 1. The CDR3 here is CASSLSGLAAYNEQFF. Written as DNA, the CDR3 is TGTGCCAGCAGTTTATCTGGACTAGCGGCCTACAATGAGCAGTTCTTC.

CDR3 nucleotide sequence: TGTGCCAGCAGTTTATCCATGAACACTGAAGCTTTCTTT. Translation gives CASSLSMNTEAFF. V gene TRBV27 combines with J gene TRBJ1-1; D gene ambiguous. Germline-derived CDR1 and CDR2 are MNHEY and SMNVEV (reference sequence). The V end lost 0 bases, the J end lost 0 bases, and 2 bases lay between the germline ends. CDR3 length equals 13 residues.

The chain uses TRBV9 and TRBJ2-5; possible D gene TRBD2, 6 bases. Per the germline V gene, CDR1 is SGDLS and CDR2 is YYNGEE. V shed 4 bases and J shed 1 base, with 14 bases lying between them. The CDR3 sequence is 15 residues long. For the CDR3, the DNA is TGTGCCAGCAGCCCACGAGGAGGGATCCAAGAGACCCAGTACTTC. The encoded protein is CASSPRGGIQETQYF. The full variable domain, its missing parts supplied by reference TRBV9 and TRBJ2-5, is DSGVTQTPKHLITATGQRVTLRCSPRSGDLSVYWYQQSLDQGLQFLIQYYNGEERAKGNILERFSAQQFPDLHSELNLSSLELGDSALYFCASSPRGGIQETQYFGPGTRLLVL.

This sequence joins TRBV6-1 and TRBJ1-2, with a weak D call TRBD1 (6 bases). V was pared by 2 bases and J by 5 bases, with 18 bases between. The CDR3 spans 16 residues. Germline assignment: CDR1 MNHNS and CDR2 SASEGT. The CDR3 DNA sequence: TGTGCCAGCAGTGAAAGTGAAGGCAGGGGAGGGTATGGCTACACCTTC. It specifies CASSESEGRGGYGYTF.

The chain uses TRBV7-8 and TRBJ1-5, with TRBD1 matching over 7 bases. Germline loops: CDR1 SGHVS, CDR2 FQNEAQ. The J segment lost 7 bases and the V segment lost 1 base, leaving 4 bases of the junction unmatched. There are 14 residues in the CDR3. The chain's CDR3 is CASSLVGRGQPQHF. The CDR3 coding sequence is TGTGCCAGCAGCTTAGTAGGCAGGGGGCAGCCCCAGCATTTT.

The gene calls are TRBV27 and TRBJ2-5, with 8 nucleotides matching TRBD1. TRBJ2-7 matches the DNA end more closely, so the J call is doubtful. The CDR3 loop spans 14 amino acids. Germline assignment: CDR1 MNHEY and CDR2 SMNVEV (reference sequence). The CDR3 region has the DNA TGTGCCAGCAGTTTAGGACAGGGTTCCTACGAGCAGTACTTC. Protein sequence: CASSLGQGSYEQYF.

This chain links TRBV9 with TRBJ2-1, with 9 positions matching TRBD2. This CDR3 is 16 amino acids long. Germline CDR1 and CDR2: SGDLS and YYNGEE. After removal of 5 bases from V and 0 bases from J, the junction contained 6 bases not matched to a gene. The CDR3 reads CASSPTSGSSYNEQFF. CDR3 bases: TGTGCCAGCAGTCCGACTAGCGGTAGCTCCTACAATGAGCAGTTCTTC.

The chain recombines TRBV4-1 with TRBJ1-1; a possible D gene is TRBD1 (6 bases). The V gene's germline CDR1 is MGHRA and CDR2 YSYEKL. Trimming stripped 0 bases from V and 4 bases from J, with 15 bases between. This CDR3 has 16 residues. CDR3 residues: CASSQDVRTDPTEAFF. The CDR3 DNA is TGCGCCAGCAGCCAAGATGTCAGGACAGACCCCACTGAAGCTTTCTTT.

V gene TRBV5-4 combines with J gene TRBJ2-3, with 9 bases lining up with TRBD2. This CDR3 is 14 amino acids long. Germline loops: CDR1 SGHNT, CDR2 YYREEE (reference sequence). J gave up 4 bases and V 4 bases, and 4 bases lay outside the gene matches. The CDR3 sequence is CASSGGGAADTQYF. For the CDR3, the DNA is TGTGCCAGCAGCGGCGGGGGGGCCGCAGATACGCAGTATTTT.

This chain connects TRBV19 to TRBJ2-7; 11 nucleotides align to TRBD1. CDR3 length: 15 amino acids. The ends lost 1 base at V and 3 bases at J; junction bases unmatched: 2. Germline V CDR1 and CDR2: LNHDA, SQIVND (reference sequence). The CDR3 coding sequence is TGTGCCAGTAGTATAGCGGACAGGGGGCGCTACGAGCAGTACTTC. Protein: CASSIADRGRYEQYF.

The chain employs TRBV19 and TRBJ1-6; 10 bases are a match to TRBD1. Germline values: CDR1 LNHDA, CDR2 SQIVND (reference sequence). The CDR3 is 13 residues long. The V and J ends lost 6 bases and 9 bases, in that order; junction bases with no gene match: 2. The CDR3 spells CASRTGGISPLHF. DNA of the CDR3: TGTGCCAGTAGGACAGGGGGCATTTCACCCCTCCACTTT.